The rows below give T cell receptor beta chains drawn from one sample of a study of cytomegalovirus exposure and HLA in healthy donors. Measured with immunoSEQ multiplex PCR; TCRdb has only the in-frame clones, and not every one. The sample has about 150,000 clones; 85% to 90% are singletons. Sequenced input: PBMCs. The receptors originated from a young woman in good health and CMV-seropositive. The CDR3 runs from the conserved cysteine through the conserved F or W. A D gene is named only where the DNA matches it firmly. A clone size is listed for some rows: how often the clone was seen (once, few, many), or a class if it is expanded.

V	J	size	D	CDR3	DNA
TRBV30	TRBJ2-2	-	-	CAWSRQNTGELFF	TGTGCCTGGAGTCGACAGAACACCGGGGAGCTGTTTTTT
TRBV2	TRBJ1-4	once	-	CASSEGAGGRDNEKLFF	TGTGCCAGCAGTGAGGGCGCCGGAGGACGGGATAATGAAAAACTGTTTTTT
TRBV9	TRBJ2-7	-	-	CASSVGYTSYEQYF	TGTGCCAGCAGCGTAGGATACACATCCTACGAGCAGTACTTC
TRBV28	TRBJ1-2	-	TRBD1	CASSPGQGFYGYTF	TGTGCCAGCAGTCCGGGACAGGGGTTCTATGGCTACACCTTC
TRBV6-1	TRBJ2-1	-	-	CASSGDLPRGYNEQFF	TGTGCCAGCAGTGGGGACCTACCGAGGGGGTACAATGAGCAGTTCTTC
TRBV28	TRBJ2-7	-	TRBD1	CASNPDRWGQGKNYEQYF	TGTGCCAGCAACCCCGACCGCTGGGGACAGGGGAAAAACTACGAGCAGTACTTC
TRBV4-1	TRBJ2-1	-	TRBD2	CASSFSGGRYNEQFF	TGCGCCAGCAGCTTTAGCGGGGGCCGATACAATGAGCAGTTCTTC
TRBV6-5	TRBJ2-7	-	-	CASSTNRDTTYEQYF	TGTGCCAGCAGTACCAACCGGGACACAACCTACGAGCAGTACTTC
TRBV19	TRBJ2-1	-	TRBD1	CASSTRQGRLVEQFF	TGTGCCAGTAGTACCCGACAGGGTCGACTTGTTGAGCAGTTCTTC
TRBV4-2	TRBJ1-1	-	TRBD1	CASSLKEGDSTEAFF	TGTGCCAGCAGCCTTAAAGAAGGGGACAGCACTGAAGCTTTCTTT
TRBV6-6	TRBJ1-2	-	TRBD1	CASRPYRGMSGYTF	TGTGCCAGCAGACCTTACAGGGGAATGAGTGGCTACACCTTC
TRBV7-2	TRBJ2-7	-	TRBD2	CASSLEGSSGGLYEQYF	TGTGCCAGCAGCTTAGAGGGGAGTAGCGGGGGGCTCTACGAGCAGTACTTC
TRBV18	TRBJ2-5	once	TRBD1	CASSPPDRGGETQYF	TGTGCCAGCTCACCACCGGACAGGGGTGGAGAGACCCAGTACTTC
TRBV4-2	TRBJ2-5	-	-	CASSQDKTTKSYGGGFKTQYF	TGTGCCAGCAGCCAAGACAAGACGACCAAATCCTACGGGGGTGGTTTTAAGACCCAGTACTTC
TRBV29-1	TRBJ2-7	-	TRBD1	CSVAGQVSYEQYF	TGCAGCGTCGCGGGACAGGTTTCCTACGAGCAGTACTTC
TRBV28	TRBJ2-7	few	-	CASHTNGDYEQYF	TGTGCCAGTCACACAAACGGGGACTACGAGCAGTACTTC
TRBV28	TRBJ1-4	-	TRBD1	CASSRTGPNEKLFF	TGTGCCAGCAGTAGGACAGGGCCTAATGAAAAACTGTTTTTT
TRBV2	TRBJ1-1	-	-	CASSDEKTRNTEAFF	TGTGCCAGCAGTGACGAAAAGACAAGGAACACTGAAGCTTTCTTT
TRBV5-5	TRBJ1-1	-	-	CASSLGRAATEAFF	TGTGCCAGCAGCTTGGGCAGGGCTGCCACTGAAGCTTTCTTT
TRBV29-1	TRBJ1-1	-	-	CSDIREVGAEAFF	TGCAGCGACATCAGGGAGGTGGGCGCTGAAGCTTTCTTT
TRBV7-9	TRBJ1-2	-	TRBD1	CASSLGPPDRGGANYGYTF	TGTGCCAGCAGCTTAGGGCCTCCAGACAGGGGAGGAGCGAACTATGGCTACACCTTC
TRBV5-6	TRBJ1-5	-	-	CASSLAGQPQHF	TGTGCCAGCAGCTTGGCAGGTCAGCCCCAGCATTTT
TRBV29-1	TRBJ1-2	-	TRBD1	CSVEGGYRGGYTF	TGCAGCGTTGAAGGAGGGTACAGGGGAGGCTACACCTTC
TRBV7-3	TRBJ2-7	-	TRBD2	CASSVSGGIYEQYF	TGTGCCAGCAGCGTTAGCGGGGGGATCTACGAGCAGTACTTC
TRBV5-1	TRBJ2-7	-	-	CASSLGSGRYEQYF	TGCGCCAGCAGCTTGGGCAGCGGTAGATACGAGCAGTACTTC
TRBV9	TRBJ2-3	-	TRBD1	CASSVRSGQGSDTQYF	TGTGCCAGCAGCGTGAGGTCGGGACAGGGCTCAGATACGCAGTATTTT
TRBV5-6	TRBJ1-2	-	-	CASSLVVEDGYTF	TGTGCCAGCAGCTTGGTGGTGGAGGATGGCTACACCTTC
TRBV11-2	TRBJ2-5	-	TRBD2	CASSLGGASGDHQETQYF	TGTGCCAGCAGCCTCGGGGGGGCTAGCGGGGACCACCAAGAGACCCAGTACTTC
TRBV6-5	TRBJ2-2	-	-	CASSYSGGPNTGELFF	TGTGCCAGCAGTTATTCCGGGGGGCCCAACACCGGGGAGCTGTTTTTT
TRBV4-1	TRBJ1-1	-	TRBD1	CASSPLGTGSNTEAFF	TGCGCCAGCAGCCCCTTGGGGACAGGCTCGAACACTGAAGCTTTCTTT
TRBV9	TRBJ1-1	-	TRBD1	CASSAGTGANTEAFF	TGTGCCAGCAGCGCTGGGACAGGGGCAAACACTGAAGCTTTCTTT
TRBV4-2	TRBJ2-2	once	-	CASSPEAINTGELFF	TGTGCCAGCAGTCCTGAGGCAATTAACACCGGGGAGCTGTTTTTT
TRBV6-5	TRBJ2-7	-	TRBD1	CASSYSRDREVGEQYF	TGTGCCAGCAGTTACTCCCGGGACAGGGAGGTTGGAGAGCAGTACTTC
TRBV28	TRBJ1-1	-	-	CASSFGGPFGVWVLNTEAFF	TGTGCCAGCAGTTTCGGGGGACCTTTTGGGGTCTGGGTTTTGAACACTGAAGCTTTCTTT
TRBV6-5	TRBJ1-6	few	-	CASSYPDTRSPLHF	TGTGCCAGCAGTTACCCGGACACTCGTTCACCCCTCCACTTT
TRBV4-2	TRBJ2-7	-	-	CASSRDYTYEQYF	TGTGCCAGCAGCCGCGACTACACCTACGAGCAGTACTTC
TRBV4-1	TRBJ1-2	-	TRBD1	CASSQAPGGSYGYTF	TGCGCCAGCAGCCAAGCCCCAGGGGGTTCCTATGGCTACACCTTC
TRBV7-9	TRBJ2-1	-	TRBD2	CASSFDTGGSYNEQFF	TGTGCCAGCAGCTTTGACACGGGGGGCTCCTACAATGAGCAGTTCTTC
TRBV19	TRBJ2-1	-	-	CASSIGQGNEQFF	TGTGCCAGTAGTATTGGCCAGGGTAATGAGCAGTTCTTC
TRBV5-1	TRBJ2-6	-	TRBD1	CASNRQGSISGANVLTF	TGCGCCAGCAACCGACAGGGGTCAATATCTGGGGCCAACGTCCTGACTTTC
TRBV7-2	TRBJ2-2	once	TRBD1	CASSSGRGLGHTGELFF	TGTGCCAGCAGCTCGGGCAGGGGGCTGGGTCACACCGGGGAGCTGTTTTTT
TRBV29-1	TRBJ2-7	-	TRBD1	CSVWTGLSYEQYF	TGCAGCGTCTGGACAGGTCTCTCCTACGAGCAGTACTTC
TRBV4-1	TRBJ2-5	-	-	CASSQGQIQETQYF	TGCGCCAGCAGCCAAGGACAGATTCAAGAGACCCAGTACTTC
TRBV2	TRBJ1-1	-	-	CASTQAGTEAFF	TGTGCCAGCACCCAGGCAGGGACTGAAGCTTTCTTT
TRBV28	TRBJ2-7	-	TRBD1	CASSTPGQGVSGEQYF	TGTGCCAGCAGCACCCCCGGACAGGGGGTATCGGGCGAGCAGTACTTC
TRBV18	TRBJ1-1	-	-	CASSPRNTTGTSEAFF	TGTGCCAGCTCACCACGGAATACCACAGGGACCTCTGAAGCTTTCTTT
TRBV5-1	TRBJ2-5	-	-	CASSRLTPEETQYF	TGCGCCAGCAGCCGTTTAACCCCGGAGGAGACCCAGTACTTC
TRBV30	TRBJ1-2	-	TRBD1	CAWSDRQGGNYGYTF	TGTGCCTGGAGTGACCGACAGGGCGGTAACTATGGCTACACCTTC
TRBV7-6	TRBJ2-1	-	TRBD2	CASSFSNGGAYNEQFF	TGTGCCAGCAGCTTTTCCAACGGGGGGGCTTACAATGAGCAGTTCTTC
TRBV11-2	TRBJ1-2	-	-	CASSQGLFYGYTF	TGTGCCAGCAGCCAGGGACTGTTCTATGGCTACACCTTC
TRBV4-2	TRBJ2-4	-	-	CASSQDPRQSKNIQYF	TGTGCCAGCAGCCAAGATCCGAGGCAGTCCAAAAACATTCAGTACTTC
TRBV6-5	TRBJ2-7	few	-	CASSYSVTAYEQYF	TGTGCCAGCAGTTACTCTGTAACGGCCTACGAGCAGTACTTC
TRBV28	TRBJ1-1	-	TRBD1	CASSLFSHRGDWNTEAFF	TGTGCCAGCAGTTTATTTAGTCACAGGGGTGATTGGAACACTGAAGCTTTCTTT